This TCR beta chain is drawn from a study of blood T cells in healthy people across ages. Primers used in a second PCR of roughly 7 to 12 cycles were a sample-barcoded 5' primer and a J-beta primer mix. Via MiXCR, TCRdb re-called the 5' RACE reads, giving one row per CDR3 protein. This sample has nearly 1 million distinct CDR3 sequences, with just over 50% found just once. About this clonotype itself: Its antigen is unknown.

General study points: Estimated diversity across one million T cells was deemed an underestimate. Changes seen in expanded clonotypes were possibly confounded by donor CMV status left unknown.

The V end lost 3 bases, the J end lost 6 bases, and 12 bases lay between the germline ends. The CDR3 is made up of 14 amino acids. Per germline, CDR1 MNHEY and CDR2 SVGEGT. Russia was home to the donors, healthy Caucasian individuals aged about 6 to 90. PBMCs, at least 7 million per sample, were isolated. This clonotype was obtained from an older woman in good health. Sequenced input: blood. The chain links TRBV6-2 or TRBV6-3 to TRBJ1-5; the D gene is possibly TRBD1 (5 bases). The CDR3 protein is CASSYYSGSQPQHF. The CDR3 DNA reads TGTGCCAGCAGTTATTACTCAGGGAGTCAGCCCCAGCATTTT.